Sequencing of this TCR beta chain was carried out in a study of cytomegalovirus exposure and HLA in healthy donors. About the study: Earlier sequencing of around 190 million T cells yielded about 120 million unique TCR beta sequences.

Study results and caveats: Common viral pathogens seemed, in a later analysis, to connect with several of the most significant clusters.

With V trimmed by 6 bases and J by 5 bases, 8 bases remained unmatched. The germline CDR1 and CDR2 sequences are ENHRY and SYGVKD. This CDR3 region has 14 residues. Primers for the PCR totalled 60 Vbeta and 13 Jbeta. Some clones are missing from TCRdb's copy, which holds only in-frame ones; the method was immunoSEQ multiplex PCR. The sample comprises about 190,000 clones, around 78% of which are singletons, and 12% to 15% rests with the top ten. For this clone: What it binds is not known.

The rearrangement uses TRBV10-3 and TRBJ2-7; TRBD1 matches at 9 bases. The sample comprised PBMCs. This clonotype was obtained from a woman aged 25 to 39 in good health and CMV-seropositive. The CDR3 coding sequence is TGTGCCATCAGGGCCGGGACAGGGTCTAACGAGCAGTACTTC. This translates into CAIRAGTGSNEQYF.